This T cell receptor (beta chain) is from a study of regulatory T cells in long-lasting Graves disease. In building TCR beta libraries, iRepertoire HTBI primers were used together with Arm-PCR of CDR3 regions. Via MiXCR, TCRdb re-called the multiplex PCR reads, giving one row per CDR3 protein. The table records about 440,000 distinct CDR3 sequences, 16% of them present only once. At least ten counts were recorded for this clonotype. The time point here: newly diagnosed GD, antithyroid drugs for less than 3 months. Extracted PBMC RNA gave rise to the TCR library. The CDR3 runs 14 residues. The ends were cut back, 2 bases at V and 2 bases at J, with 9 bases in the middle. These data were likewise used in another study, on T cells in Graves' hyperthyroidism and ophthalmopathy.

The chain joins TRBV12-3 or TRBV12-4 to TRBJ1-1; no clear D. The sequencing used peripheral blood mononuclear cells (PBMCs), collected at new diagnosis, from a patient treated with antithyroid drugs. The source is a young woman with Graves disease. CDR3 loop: CASSLQQVNTEAFF. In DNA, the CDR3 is TGTGCCAGCAGTTTACAGCAGGTAAACACTGAAGCTTTCTTT.